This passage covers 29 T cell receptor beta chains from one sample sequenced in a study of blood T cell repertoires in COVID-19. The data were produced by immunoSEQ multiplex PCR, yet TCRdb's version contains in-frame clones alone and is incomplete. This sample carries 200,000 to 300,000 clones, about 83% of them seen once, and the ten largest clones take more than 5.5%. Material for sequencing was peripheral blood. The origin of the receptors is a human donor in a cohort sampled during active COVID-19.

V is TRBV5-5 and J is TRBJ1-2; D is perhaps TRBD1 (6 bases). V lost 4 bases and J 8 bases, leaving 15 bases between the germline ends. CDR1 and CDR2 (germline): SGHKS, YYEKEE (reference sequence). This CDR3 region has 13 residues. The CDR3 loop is CASSPGTLGGYTF. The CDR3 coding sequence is TGTGCCAGCAGCCCCGGGACATTAGGAGGCTACACCTTC.

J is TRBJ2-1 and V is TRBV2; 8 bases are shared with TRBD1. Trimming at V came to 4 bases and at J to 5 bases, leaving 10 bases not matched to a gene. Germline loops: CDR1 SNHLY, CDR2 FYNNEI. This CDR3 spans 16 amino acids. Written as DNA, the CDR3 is TGTGCCAGCAGTGTACTCAGGTCAGGGGGCCACAATGAGCAGTTCTTC. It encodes CASSVLRSGGHNEQFF. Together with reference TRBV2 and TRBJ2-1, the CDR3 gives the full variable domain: EPEVTQTPSHQVTQMGQEVILRCVPISNHLYFYWYRQILGQKVEFLVSFYNNEISEKSEIFDDQFSVERPDGSNFTLKIRSTKLEDSAMYFCASSVLRSGGHNEQFFGPGTRLTVL.

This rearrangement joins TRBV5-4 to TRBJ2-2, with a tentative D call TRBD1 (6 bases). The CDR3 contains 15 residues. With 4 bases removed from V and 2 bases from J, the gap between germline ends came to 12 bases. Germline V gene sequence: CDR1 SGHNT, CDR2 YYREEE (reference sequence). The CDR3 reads CASSTQGKNTGELFF. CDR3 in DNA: TGTGCCAGCAGCACCCAGGGGAAAAACACCGGGGAGCTGTTTTTT.

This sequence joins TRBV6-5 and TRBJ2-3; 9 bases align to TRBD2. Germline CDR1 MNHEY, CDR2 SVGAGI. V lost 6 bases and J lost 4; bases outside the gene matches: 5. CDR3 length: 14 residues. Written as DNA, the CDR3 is TGTGCCAGCAGGGGTGGACTAGCGTCAGATACGCAGTATTTT. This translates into CASRGGLASDTQYF.

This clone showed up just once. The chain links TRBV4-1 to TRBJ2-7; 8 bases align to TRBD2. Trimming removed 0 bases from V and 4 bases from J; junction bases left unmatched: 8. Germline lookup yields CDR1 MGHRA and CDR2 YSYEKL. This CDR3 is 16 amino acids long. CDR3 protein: CASSQDSGSSSYEQYF. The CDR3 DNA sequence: TGCGCCAGCAGCCAAGACAGCGGGAGCAGCTCTTACGAGCAGTACTTC.

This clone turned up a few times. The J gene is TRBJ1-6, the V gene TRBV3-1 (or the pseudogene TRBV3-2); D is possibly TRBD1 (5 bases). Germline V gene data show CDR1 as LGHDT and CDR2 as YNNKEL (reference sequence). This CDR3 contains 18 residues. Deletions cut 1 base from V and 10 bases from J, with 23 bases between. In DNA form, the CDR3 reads TGTGCCAGCAGCCAAGTAGGGCGAAGGGGATATAATGGCTCACCCCTCCACTTT. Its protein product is CASSQVGRRGYNGSPLHF.

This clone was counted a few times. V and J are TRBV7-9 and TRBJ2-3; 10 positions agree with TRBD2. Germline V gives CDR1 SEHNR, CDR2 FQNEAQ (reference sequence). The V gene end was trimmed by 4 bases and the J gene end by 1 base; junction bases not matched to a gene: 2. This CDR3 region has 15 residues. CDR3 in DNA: TGTGCCAGCAGCTCCGGGACTAGCGGCACAGATACGCAGTATTTT. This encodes CASSSGTSGTDTQYF.

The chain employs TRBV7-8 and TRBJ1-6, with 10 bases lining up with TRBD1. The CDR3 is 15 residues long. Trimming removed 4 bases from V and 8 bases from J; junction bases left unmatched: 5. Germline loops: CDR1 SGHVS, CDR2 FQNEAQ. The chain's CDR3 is CASSSEGTGDSPLHF. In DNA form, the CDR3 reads TGTGCCAGCAGCTCAGAGGGGACAGGGGATTCACCCCTCCACTTT.

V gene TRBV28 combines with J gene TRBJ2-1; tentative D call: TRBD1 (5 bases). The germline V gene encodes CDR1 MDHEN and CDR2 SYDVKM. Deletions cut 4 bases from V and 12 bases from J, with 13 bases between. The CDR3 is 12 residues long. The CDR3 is CASSSTQRGQFF. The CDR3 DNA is TGTGCCAGCAGTTCAACTCAAAGGGGGCAGTTCTTC.

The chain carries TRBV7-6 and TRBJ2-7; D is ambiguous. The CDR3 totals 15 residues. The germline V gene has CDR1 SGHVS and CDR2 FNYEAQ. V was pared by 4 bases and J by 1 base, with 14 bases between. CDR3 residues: CASSYRSGGSYEQYF. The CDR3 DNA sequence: TGTGCCAGCAGCTACCGGTCGGGTGGATCCTACGAGCAGTACTTC. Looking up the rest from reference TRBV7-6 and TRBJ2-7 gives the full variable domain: GAGVSQSPRYKVTKRGQDVALRCDPISGHVSLYWYRQALGQGPEFLTYFNYEAQQDKSGLPNDRFSAERPEGSISTLTIQRTEQRDSAMYRCASSYRSGGSYEQYFGPGTRLTVT.

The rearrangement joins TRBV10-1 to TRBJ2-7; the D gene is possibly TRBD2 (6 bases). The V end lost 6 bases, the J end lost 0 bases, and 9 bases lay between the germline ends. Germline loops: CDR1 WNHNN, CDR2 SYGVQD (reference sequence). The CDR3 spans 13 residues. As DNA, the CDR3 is TGCGCCAGCAGCGCGGGGAGCTCCTACGAGCAGTACTTC. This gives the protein CASSAGSSYEQYF.

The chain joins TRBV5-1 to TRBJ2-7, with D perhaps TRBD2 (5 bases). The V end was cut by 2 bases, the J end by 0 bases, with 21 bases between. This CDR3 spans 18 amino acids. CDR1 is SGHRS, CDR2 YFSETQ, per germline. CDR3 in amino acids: CASSFLSGAGGGSYEQYF. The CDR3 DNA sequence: TGCGCCAGCAGCTTCCTTTCCGGTGCGGGCGGAGGCTCCTACGAGCAGTACTTC.

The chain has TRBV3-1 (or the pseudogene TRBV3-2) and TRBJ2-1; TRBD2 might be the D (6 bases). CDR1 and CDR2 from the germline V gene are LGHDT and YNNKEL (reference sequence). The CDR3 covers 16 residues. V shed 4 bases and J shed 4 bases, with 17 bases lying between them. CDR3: CASSPMAGGVYNEQFF. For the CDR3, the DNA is TGTGCCAGCAGCCCAATGGCCGGAGGGGTTTACAATGAGCAGTTCTTC.

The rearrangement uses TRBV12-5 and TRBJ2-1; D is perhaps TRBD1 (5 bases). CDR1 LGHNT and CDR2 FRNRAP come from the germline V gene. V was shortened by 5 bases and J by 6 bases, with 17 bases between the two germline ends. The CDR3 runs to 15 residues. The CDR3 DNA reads TGTGCTAGTGGTCCCTCGGGCAGGGTCGCCAATGAGCAGTTCTTC. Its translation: CASGPSGRVANEQFF.

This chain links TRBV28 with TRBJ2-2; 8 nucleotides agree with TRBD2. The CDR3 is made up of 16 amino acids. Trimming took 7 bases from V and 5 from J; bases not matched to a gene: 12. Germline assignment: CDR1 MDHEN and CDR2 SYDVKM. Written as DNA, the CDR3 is TGTGCCAGCACGATCCGGGGACTAGTGGAGACCGGGGAGCTGTTTTTT. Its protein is CASTIRGLVETGELFF.

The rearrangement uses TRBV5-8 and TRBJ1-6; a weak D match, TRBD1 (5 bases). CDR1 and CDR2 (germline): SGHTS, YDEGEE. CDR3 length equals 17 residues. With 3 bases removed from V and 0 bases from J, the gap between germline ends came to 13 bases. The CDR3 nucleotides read TGTGCCAGCAGCTCCGGGACTTTGAGCTCCTATAATTCACCCCTCCACTTT. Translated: CASSSGTLSSYNSPLHF. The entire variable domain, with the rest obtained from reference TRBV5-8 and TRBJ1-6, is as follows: EAGVTQSPTHLIKTRGQQATLRCSPISGHTSVYWYQQALGLGLQFLLWYDEGEERNRGNFPPRFSGRQFPNYSSELNVNALELEDSALYLCASSSGTLSSYNSPLHFGNGTRLTVT.

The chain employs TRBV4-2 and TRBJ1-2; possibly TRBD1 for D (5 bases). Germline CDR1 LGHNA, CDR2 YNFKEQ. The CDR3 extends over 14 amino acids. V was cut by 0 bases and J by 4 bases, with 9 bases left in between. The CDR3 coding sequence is TGTGCCAGCAGCCAAGATCGACAGTTCTATGGCTACACCTTC. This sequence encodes CASSQDRQFYGYTF.

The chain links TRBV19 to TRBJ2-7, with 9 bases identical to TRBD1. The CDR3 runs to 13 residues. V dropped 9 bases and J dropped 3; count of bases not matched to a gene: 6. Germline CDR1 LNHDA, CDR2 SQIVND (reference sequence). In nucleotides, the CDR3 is TGTGCCAGCTCGGGACAGGGAAACTACGAGCAGTACTTC. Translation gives CASSGQGNYEQYF. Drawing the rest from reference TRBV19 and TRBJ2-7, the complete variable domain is DGGITQSPKYLFRKEGQNVTLSCEQNLNHDAMYWYRQDPGQGLRLIYYSQIVNDFQKGDIAEGYSVSREKKESFPLTVTSAQKNPTAFYLCASSGQGNYEQYFGPGTRLTVT.

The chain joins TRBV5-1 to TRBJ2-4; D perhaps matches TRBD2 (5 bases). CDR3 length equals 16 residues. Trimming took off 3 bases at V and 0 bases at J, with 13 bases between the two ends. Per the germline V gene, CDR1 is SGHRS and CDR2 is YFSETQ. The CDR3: CASSSLGGLAKNIQYF. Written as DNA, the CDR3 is TGCGCCAGCAGCTCCCTAGGAGGACTAGCCAAAAACATTCAGTACTTC.

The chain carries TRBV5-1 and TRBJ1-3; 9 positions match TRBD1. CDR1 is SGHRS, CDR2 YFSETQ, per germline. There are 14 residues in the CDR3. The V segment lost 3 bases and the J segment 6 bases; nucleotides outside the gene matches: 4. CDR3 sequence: CASSWGQGTNTIYF. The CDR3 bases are TGCGCCAGCAGCTGGGGACAGGGCACAAACACCATATATTTT.

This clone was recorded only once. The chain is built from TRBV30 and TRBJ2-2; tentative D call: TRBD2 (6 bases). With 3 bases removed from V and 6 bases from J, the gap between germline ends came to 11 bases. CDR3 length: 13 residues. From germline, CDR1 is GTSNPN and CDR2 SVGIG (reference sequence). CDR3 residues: CAWSGGGPGELFF. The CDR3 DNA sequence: TGTGCCTGGAGCGGGGGAGGACCCGGGGAGCTGTTTTTT.

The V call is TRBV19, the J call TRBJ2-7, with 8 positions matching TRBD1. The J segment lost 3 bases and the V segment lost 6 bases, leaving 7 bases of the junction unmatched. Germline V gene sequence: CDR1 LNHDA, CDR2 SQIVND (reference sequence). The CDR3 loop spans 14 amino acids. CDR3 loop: CASSPPGQDYEQYF. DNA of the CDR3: TGTGCCAGTAGCCCTCCGGGACAGGACTACGAGCAGTACTTC. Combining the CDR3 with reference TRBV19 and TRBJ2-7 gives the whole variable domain DGGITQSPKYLFRKEGQNVTLSCEQNLNHDAMYWYRQDPGQGLRLIYYSQIVNDFQKGDIAEGYSVSREKKESFPLTVTSAQKNPTAFYLCASSPPGQDYEQYFGPGTRLTVT.

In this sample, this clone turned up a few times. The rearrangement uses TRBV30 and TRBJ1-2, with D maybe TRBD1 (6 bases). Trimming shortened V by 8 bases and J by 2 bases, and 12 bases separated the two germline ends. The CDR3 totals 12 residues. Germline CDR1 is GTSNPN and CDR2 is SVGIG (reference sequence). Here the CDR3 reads CAGYQGNYGYTF. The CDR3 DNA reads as TGTGCCGGCTACCAGGGGAACTATGGCTACACCTTC.

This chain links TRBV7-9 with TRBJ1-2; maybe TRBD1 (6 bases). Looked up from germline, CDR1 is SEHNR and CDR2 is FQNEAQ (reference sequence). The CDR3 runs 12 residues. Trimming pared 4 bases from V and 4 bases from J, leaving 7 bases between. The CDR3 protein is CASSSDSYGYTF. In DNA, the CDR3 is TGTGCCAGCAGCTCGGACAGCTATGGCTACACCTTC.

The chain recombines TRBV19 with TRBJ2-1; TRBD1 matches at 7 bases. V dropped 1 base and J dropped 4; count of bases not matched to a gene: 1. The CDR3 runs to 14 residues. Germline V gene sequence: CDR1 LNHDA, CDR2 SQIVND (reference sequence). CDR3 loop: CASSIGTGYNEQFF. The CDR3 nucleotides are TGTGCCAGTAGTATAGGGACAGGATACAATGAGCAGTTCTTC. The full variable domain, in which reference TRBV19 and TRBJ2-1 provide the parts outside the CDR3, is DGGITQSPKYLFRKEGQNVTLSCEQNLNHDAMYWYRQDPGQGLRLIYYSQIVNDFQKGDIAEGYSVSREKKESFPLTVTSAQKNPTAFYLCASSIGTGYNEQFFGPGTRLTVL.

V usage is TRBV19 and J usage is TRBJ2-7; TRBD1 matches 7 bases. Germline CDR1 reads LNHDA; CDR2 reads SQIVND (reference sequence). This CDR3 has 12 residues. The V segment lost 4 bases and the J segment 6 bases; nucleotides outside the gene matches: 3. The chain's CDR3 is CASSTSGGEQYF. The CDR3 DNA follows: TGTGCCAGTAGTACCTCAGGGGGCGAGCAGTACTTC.

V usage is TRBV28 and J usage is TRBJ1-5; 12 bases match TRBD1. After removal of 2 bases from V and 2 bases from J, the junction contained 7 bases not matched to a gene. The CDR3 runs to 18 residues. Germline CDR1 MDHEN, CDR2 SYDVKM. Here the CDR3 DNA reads TGTGCCAGCAGTTTAAGGGGACAGGGGGCTGGCGGCAATCAGCCCCAGCATTTT. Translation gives CASSLRGQGAGGNQPQHF.

Written as DNA, the CDR3 is TGTGCCAGCAGCCGGGACAGGGGAAACACTGAAGCTTTCTTT. As protein: CASSRDRGNTEAFF. The genes are TRBV3-1 (or the pseudogene TRBV3-2) and TRBJ1-1, with TRBD1 matching over 10 bases. Germline assignment: CDR1 LGHDT and CDR2 YNNKEL (reference sequence). CDR3 length equals 14 residues. V was clipped by 4 bases and J by 2 bases; unmatched bases: 1.

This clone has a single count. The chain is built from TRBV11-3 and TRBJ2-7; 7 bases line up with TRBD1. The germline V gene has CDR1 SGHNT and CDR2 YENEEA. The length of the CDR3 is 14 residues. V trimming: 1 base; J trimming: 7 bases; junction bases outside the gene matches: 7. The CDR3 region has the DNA TGTGCCAGCAGCTTAGCTTCCACAGGGGAGGAGCAGTACTTC. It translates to CASSLASTGEEQYF.